Listed below are T cell receptor beta chains from one sample, sequenced in a study of shared clonotypes between healthy human individuals. Sequenced by immunoSEQ multiplex PCR; TCRdb stores in-frame clones only, minus some. This table has 850,000 to 1,200,000 clones, 70% to 80% appearing once. Specimen: memory CD4+ T cells sorted from blood. The origin of the receptors is a man aged 18 to 29 in good health. Each CDR3 is given with its conserved first and last residue. The D gene is left open where the match is weak. Size values are once, few and many counts, or a class for expanded clones, and some rows have none.

V gene	J gene	D gene	clone size	CDR3 DNA	CDR3 protein
TRBV19	TRBJ1-1	.	.	TGTGCCAGTAGTATAATGGGGGAAAGGACTGAAGCTTTCTTT	CASSIMGERTEAFF
TRBV5-6	TRBJ2-5	.	.	TGTGCCAGCAGCTTGAGGGGGATAGGGAACCAAGAGACCCAGTACTTC	CASSLRGIGNQETQYF
TRBV6-5	TRBJ2-7	.	.	TGTGCCAGCGGTTTGGGGTCCTACGAGCAGTACTTC	CASGLGSYEQYF
TRBV2	TRBJ1-1	.	.	TGTGCCAGCAGTTTTGCGGGAGAGAACACTGAAGCTTTCTTT	CASSFAGENTEAFF
TRBV5-6	TRBJ1-3	TRBD1	once	TGTGCCAGCAGCGTACGACAGGGGACCTCTGGAAACACCATATATTTT	CASSVRQGTSGNTIYF
TRBV23-1	TRBJ1-5	.	.	TGCGCCAGCAGTCAACGGGCCAGGTATCAGCCCCAGCATTTT	CASSQRARYQPQHF
TRBV30	TRBJ2-7	.	.	TGTGCCTGGAGAGGTAAGGGGGGGACCTACGAGCAGTACTTC	CAWRGKGGTYEQYF
TRBV7-9	TRBJ1-5	.	.	TGTGCCAGCAGCTTGACAGGAGATAGCAATCAGCCCCAGCATTTT	CASSLTGDSNQPQHF
TRBV5-1	TRBJ1-4	TRBD1	few	TGCGCCAGCAGCCCTAGACAGGGTGGAGAAAAACTGTTTTTT	CASSPRQGGEKLFF
TRBV28	TRBJ2-1	.	.	TGTGCCAGCAGAAAAGGACGTATCTCCTACAATGAGCAGTTCTTC	CASRKGRISYNEQFF
TRBV6-5	TRBJ1-2	TRBD1	.	TGTGCCAGCAGTGGACCGGGACAGTCGGCTGGCTACACCTTC	CASSGPGQSAGYTF
TRBV7-6	TRBJ2-3	TRBD2	.	TGTGCCAGCAGCCGGACTAGCGGGTCCACAGATACGCAGTATTTT	CASSRTSGSTDTQYF
TRBV5-8	TRBJ2-2	TRBD1	.	TGTGCCAGCAGCGACAGGGTTTACACCGGGGAGCTGTTTTTT	CASSDRVYTGELFF
TRBV18	TRBJ2-3	.	.	TGTGCCAGCTCACCACCCGGGCGGCTCCGCACAGATACGCAGTATTTT	CASSPPGRLRTDTQYF
TRBV6-6	TRBJ2-7	.	.	TGTGCCAGCAGTTACGTCGACAAATTCTACGAGCAGTACTTC	CASSYVDKFYEQYF
TRBV5-1	TRBJ2-1	.	few	TGCGCCAGCAGTTCCTCTGGTTTGTATTACAATGAGCAGTTCTTC	CASSSSGLYYNEQFF
TRBV5-6	TRBJ2-5	.	.	TGTGCCAGCAGCGGGGGGCGCCAAGAGACCCAGTACTTC	CASSGGRQETQYF
TRBV14	TRBJ2-7	.	.	TGTGCCAGCAGCCTATCCGGTTCACTAGCTCGCGAGCAGTACTTC	CASSLSGSLAREQYF
TRBV6-6	TRBJ1-4	.	.	TGTGCCAGCAGTTCCGGAAACCGGGAAAAACTGTTTTTT	CASSSGNREKLFF
TRBV10-3	TRBJ2-7	TRBD1	.	TGTGCCATCAGAAATGGGACAGCCGAGCAGTACTTC	CAIRNGTAEQYF
TRBV6-4	TRBJ2-3	.	once	TGTGCCAGTGGAATTAAGCGGCGAGGGAGGAATACGCAGTATTTT	CASGIKRRGRNTQYF
TRBV7-2	TRBJ2-5	.	.	TGTGCCAGCAGCGTTTCAGCCGGGACTCACCAAGAGACCCAGTACTTC	CASSVSAGTHQETQYF
TRBV12-5	TRBJ1-5	.	few	TGTGCTAGTGGTTTGGTAGCCAGTCAGCCCCAGCATTTT	CASGLVASQPQHF
TRBV5-1	TRBJ2-1	.	.	TGCGCCAGCAGCTTGGTCGCCGGGACCGCCTACAATGAGCAGTTCTTC	CASSLVAGTAYNEQFF
TRBV7-3	TRBJ1-1	.	.	TGTGCCAGCAGCTTTTCTCCCTCCTCCACTGAAGCTTTCTTT	CASSFSPSSTEAFF
TRBV27	TRBJ2-1	TRBD2	few	TGTGCCAGCAGCGTATATTCGACTAGCGGGATAAATGAGCAGTTCTTC	CASSVYSTSGINEQFF
TRBV7-2	TRBJ1-5	.	.	TGTGCCAGCAGCTTAGACAAAACACAGCCCCAGCATTTT	CASSLDKTQPQHF
TRBV6-6	TRBJ2-7	.	.	TGTGCCAGCAGTTACTCGTCGAAAGGGTTTGGCGAGCAGTACTTC	CASSYSSKGFGEQYF
TRBV6-5	TRBJ1-2	TRBD1	few	TGTGCCAGCAGTTACTCCCCCACAGGGGAATATGGCTACACCTTC	CASSYSPTGEYGYTF
TRBV5-1	TRBJ1-4	TRBD1	few	TGCGCCAGCAGCTTGGGGGTCGGGACAGGGACTGAAAAACTGTTTTTT	CASSLGVGTGTEKLFF
TRBV7-8	TRBJ2-1	TRBD2	few	TGTGCCAGCACGGCGAGCGGGGGGTACAATGAGCAGTTCTTC	CASTASGGYNEQFF
TRBV18	TRBJ1-5	.	.	TGTGCCAGCTCACCAAGCCGGGTGCAGCCCCAGCATTTT	CASSPSRVQPQHF
TRBV5-1	TRBJ2-2	TRBD1	.	TGCGCCAGCAGCGATCAAGGACAGGGGAACACCGGGGAGCTGTTTTTT	CASSDQGQGNTGELFF
TRBV6-1	TRBJ2-2	TRBD1	.	TGTGCCAGCACCTGGACAGGGGACCCCGGGGAGCTGTTTTTT	CASTWTGDPGELFF
TRBV11-2	TRBJ2-5	.	many	TGTGCCAGCAGCTCGACGCACCGGACGGTTCAAGAGACCCAGTACTTC	CASSSTHRTVQETQYF
TRBV30	TRBJ1-2	TRBD1	.	TGTGCCTGGAGTGTAAAGGGGGCCCAAGGGCATGGCTACACCTTC	CAWSVKGAQGHGYTF
TRBV9	TRBJ2-7	.	.	TGTGCCAGCAGCGTCGGCCCAAGTGACGAGCAGTACTTC	CASSVGPSDEQYF
TRBV6-5	TRBJ2-7	.	.	TGTGCCAGCAGGGCTACAGGGAACGAGCAGTACTTC	CASRATGNEQYF
TRBV11-2	TRBJ2-6	.	few	TGTGCCAGCAGCTTAGGAGGGCCTGGGGCCAACGTCCTGACTTTC	CASSLGGPGANVLTF
TRBV4-3	TRBJ2-1	.	.	TGCGCCAGCAGCTCAGGCCGGTTGGGCAATGAGCAGTTCTTC	CASSSGRLGNEQFF
TRBV7-2	TRBJ2-5	.	.	TGTGCCAGCAGCTTTTTTGGGGGAGAGACCCAGTACTTC	CASSFFGGETQYF
TRBV7-9	TRBJ2-5	TRBD1	.	TGTGCCAGCAGCAGGGACAGGGGATTCGGAAAAGAGACCCAGTACTTC	CASSRDRGFGKETQYF
TRBV7-6	TRBJ2-3	.	once	TGTGCCAGCAGCTTCAGCGGGACAGATACGCAGTATTTT	CASSFSGTDTQYF
TRBV9	TRBJ1-4	.	once	TGTGCCAGCAGCCCCGCGCAGGGCGGTGAAAAACTGTTTTTT	CASSPAQGGEKLFF
TRBV10-3	TRBJ2-1	.	.	TGTGCCATCGGCAGGGGGAGGGGAAATGAGCAGTTCTTC	CAIGRGRGNEQFF
TRBV6-4	TRBJ2-3	TRBD2	.	TGTGCCAGGATTTTTTGCGCGGGAGGGTCGGATACGCAGTATTTT	CARIFCAGGSDTQYF
TRBV15	TRBJ1-1	.	.	TGTGCCACCAGCAGAGAGACATCGCTTAACACTGAAGCTTTCTTT	CATSRETSLNTEAFF
TRBV5-1	TRBJ2-5	TRBD1	.	TGCGCCAGCAGTAGAACAGGGGACCTTCTAAACCAAGAGACCCAGTACTTC	CASSRTGDLLNQETQYF
TRBV5-4	TRBJ1-6	.	.	TGTGCCAGCAGTAAGGGTGACGAATTTTCACCCCTCCACTTT	CASSKGDEFSPLHF
TRBV30	TRBJ1-1	TRBD1	.	TGTGCCTGGAGTCCCGGGACAGGGGTGATGAACACTGAAGCTTTCTTT	CAWSPGTGVMNTEAFF